The source of this T cell receptor (beta chain) is a study of cytomegalovirus exposure and HLA in healthy donors. General study points: A later analysis linked a missense DCLRE1C variant to TCR beta V- and J-gene trimming. In a later analysis, compared with equally common non-associated chains, HLA-associated beta chains were more expanded.

This clone was seen a few times. Its antigen is as yet unknown. Primers for the PCR totalled 60 Vbeta and 13 Jbeta. Here immunoSEQ multiplex PCR was the method, and the copy in TCRdb shows in-frame clones only, minus some. The sample shows some 130,000 clones, roughly 9.8% of them seen only once. The CDR3 loop spans 18 amino acids. CDR1 is SGHVS and CDR2 is FQNEAQ in the germline V gene. V dropped 5 bases and J dropped 2 bases, with 23 bases sitting between them. The TCR was taken from a man between 50 and 59 years old in good health and CMV-seronegative. This chain joins TRBV7-8 and TRBJ2-3; maybe TRBD1 (6 bases). The sequencing sample was made of PBMCs. The CDR3 sequence is CASSLPMVQGLITDTQYF. DNA for the CDR3: TGTGCCAGCAGCCTCCCGATGGTGCAGGGGCTAATCACAGATACGCAGTATTTT.